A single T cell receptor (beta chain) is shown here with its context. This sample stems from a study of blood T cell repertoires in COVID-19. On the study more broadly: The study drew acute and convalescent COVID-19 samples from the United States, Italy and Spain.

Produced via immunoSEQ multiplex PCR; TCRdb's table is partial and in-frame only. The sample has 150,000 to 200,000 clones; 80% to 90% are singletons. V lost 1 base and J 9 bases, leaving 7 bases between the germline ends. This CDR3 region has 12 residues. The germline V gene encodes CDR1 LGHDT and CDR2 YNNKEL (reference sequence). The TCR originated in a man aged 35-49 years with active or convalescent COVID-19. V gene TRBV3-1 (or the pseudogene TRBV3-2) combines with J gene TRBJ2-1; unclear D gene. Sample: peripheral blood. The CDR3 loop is CASSQGPSEQFF. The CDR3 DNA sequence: TGTGCCAGCAGCCAAGGGCCCTCTGAGCAGTTCTTC.